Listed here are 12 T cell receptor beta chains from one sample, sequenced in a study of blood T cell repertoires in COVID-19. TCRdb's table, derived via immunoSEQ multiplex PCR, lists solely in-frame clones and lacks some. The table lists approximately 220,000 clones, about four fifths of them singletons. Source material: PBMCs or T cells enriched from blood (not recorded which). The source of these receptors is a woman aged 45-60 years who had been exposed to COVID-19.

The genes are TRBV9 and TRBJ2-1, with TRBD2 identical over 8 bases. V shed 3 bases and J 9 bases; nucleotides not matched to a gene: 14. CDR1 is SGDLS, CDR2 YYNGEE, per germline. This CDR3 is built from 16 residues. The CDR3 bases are TGTGCCAGCAGCGGGAGCGGGAGACGTGCCGGAGGTGAGCAGTTCTTC. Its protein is CASSGSGRRAGGEQFF.

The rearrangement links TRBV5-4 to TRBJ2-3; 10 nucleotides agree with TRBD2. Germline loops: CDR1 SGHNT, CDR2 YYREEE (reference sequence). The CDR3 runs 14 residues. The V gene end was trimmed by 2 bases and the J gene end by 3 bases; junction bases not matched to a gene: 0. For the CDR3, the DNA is TGTGCCAGCAGCTTAGCGGGGGGGACAGATACGCAGTATTTT. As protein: CASSLAGGTDTQYF.

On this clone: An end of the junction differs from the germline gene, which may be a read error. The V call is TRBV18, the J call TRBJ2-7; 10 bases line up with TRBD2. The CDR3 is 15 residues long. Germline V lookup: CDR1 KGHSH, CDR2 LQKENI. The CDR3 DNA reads TGTGCCAGCTCAGCTCAGCGGGGGGGCTCCAACGAGCAGTACTTC. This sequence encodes CASSAQRGGSNEQYF.

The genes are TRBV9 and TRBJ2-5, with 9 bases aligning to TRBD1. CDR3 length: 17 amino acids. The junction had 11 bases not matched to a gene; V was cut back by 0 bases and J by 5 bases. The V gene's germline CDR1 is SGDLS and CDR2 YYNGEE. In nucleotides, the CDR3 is TGTGCCAGCAGCGTAGGACTAACAGGGGGCGCGGGGGAGACCCAGTACTTC. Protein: CASSVGLTGGAGETQYF.

CDR3 in amino acids: CATRDTHSGNTIYF. CDR3 DNA sequence: TGTGCCACCCGGGACACACACTCTGGAAACACCATATATTTT. The chain employs TRBV19 and TRBJ1-3, with D possibly TRBD1 on 6 matching bases. The CDR3 covers 14 residues. Trimming pared 10 bases from V and 0 bases from J, leaving 13 bases between. CDR1 is LNHDA and CDR2 is SQIVND in the germline V gene (reference sequence).

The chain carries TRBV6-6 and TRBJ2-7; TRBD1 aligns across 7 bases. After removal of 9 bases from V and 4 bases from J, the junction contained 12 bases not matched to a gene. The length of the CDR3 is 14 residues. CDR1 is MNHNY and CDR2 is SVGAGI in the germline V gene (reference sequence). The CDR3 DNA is TGTGCCAGTCTCAAGGACAGGATATCTTACGAGCAGTACTTC. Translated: CASLKDRISYEQYF.

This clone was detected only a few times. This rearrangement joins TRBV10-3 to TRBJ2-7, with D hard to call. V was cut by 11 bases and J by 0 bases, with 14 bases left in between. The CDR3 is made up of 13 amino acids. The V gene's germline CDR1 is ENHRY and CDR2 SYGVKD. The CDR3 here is CAGRSPHSYEQYF. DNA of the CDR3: TGTGCCGGCCGGAGCCCTCACTCCTACGAGCAGTACTTC.

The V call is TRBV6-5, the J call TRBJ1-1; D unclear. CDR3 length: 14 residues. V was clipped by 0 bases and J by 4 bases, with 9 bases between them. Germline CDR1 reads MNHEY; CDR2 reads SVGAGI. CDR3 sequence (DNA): TGTGCCAGCAGTTACTCAGGGAGTCGCACTGAAGCTTTCTTT. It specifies CASSYSGSRTEAFF.

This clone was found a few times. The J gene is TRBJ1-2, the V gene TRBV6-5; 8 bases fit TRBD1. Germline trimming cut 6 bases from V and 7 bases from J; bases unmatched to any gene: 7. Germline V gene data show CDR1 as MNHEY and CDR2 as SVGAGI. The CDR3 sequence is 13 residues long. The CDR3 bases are TGTGCCAGCAGCCTTGGACAGGGCCCTGGCTACACCTTC. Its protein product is CASSLGQGPGYTF.

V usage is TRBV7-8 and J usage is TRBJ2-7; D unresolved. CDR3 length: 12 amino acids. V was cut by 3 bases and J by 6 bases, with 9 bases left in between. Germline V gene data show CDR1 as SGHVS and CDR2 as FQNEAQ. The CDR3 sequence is CASSLARGEQYF. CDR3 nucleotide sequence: TGTGCCAGCAGCTTGGCCCGAGGCGAGCAGTACTTC.

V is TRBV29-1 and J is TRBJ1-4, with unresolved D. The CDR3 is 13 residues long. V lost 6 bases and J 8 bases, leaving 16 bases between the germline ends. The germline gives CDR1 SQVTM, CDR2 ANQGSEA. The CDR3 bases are TGCAGCGTACGTACGGGGATGGGGGAAAAACTGTTTTTT. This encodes CSVRTGMGEKLFF.

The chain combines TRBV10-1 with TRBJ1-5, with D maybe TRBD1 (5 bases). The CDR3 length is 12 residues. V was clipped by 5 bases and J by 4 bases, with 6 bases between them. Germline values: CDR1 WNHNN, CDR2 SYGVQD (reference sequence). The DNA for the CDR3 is TGCGCCAGCAGTTCAGGGAATCAGCCCCAGCATTTT. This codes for CASSSGNQPQHF.